Listed here are 6 T cell receptor beta chains from one sample, sequenced in a study of PD-L1 blockade in urothelial cancer. TCRdb's table, derived via immunoSEQ multiplex PCR, lists solely in-frame clones and lacks some. Here the sample spans some 89,000 clones, over 75% being singletons. The time point here: pretreatment peripheral blood. Sequenced material: PBMCs, taken around atezolizumab (anti-PD-L1) treatment. The receptors here all came from a man aged 55 to 70 with urothelial cancer.

The CDR3 protein is CASGNWDRGGPDTQYF. The CDR3 bases are TGTGCCAGCGGGAACTGGGACCGCGGGGGCCCAGATACGCAGTATTTT. The chain combines TRBV7-9 with TRBJ2-3; possibly TRBD2 for D (7 bases). Trimming left V 8 bases short and J 4 bases short, with 22 bases between. CDR1 is SEHNR, CDR2 FQNEAQ, per germline (reference sequence). CDR3 size: 16 residues.

The chain couples TRBV19 to TRBJ1-5, with D tentatively TRBD1 (5 bases). There are 13 residues in the CDR3. Trimming stripped 5 bases from V and 3 bases from J, with 8 bases between. Germline CDR1 is LNHDA and CDR2 is SQIVND (reference sequence). In nucleotides, the CDR3 is TGTGCCAGTAGTCGACAGATCAATCAGCCCCAGCATTTT. It translates to CASSRQINQPQHF.

The J gene is TRBJ1-4, the V gene TRBV18, with 7 bases identical to TRBD1. Per germline, CDR1 KGHSH and CDR2 LQKENI. This CDR3 region has 15 residues. V dropped 3 bases and J dropped 7; count of bases not matched to a gene: 8. This CDR3 reads CASSPNRGLSEKLFF. CDR3 in DNA: TGTGCCAGCTCACCGAACAGGGGATTAAGTGAAAAACTGTTTTTT.

This clone showed up just once. This rearrangement joins TRBV27 to TRBJ2-7; D possibly corresponds to TRBD2 (5 bases). The CDR3 spans 13 residues. V gave up 8 bases and J gave up 4 bases, with 15 bases separating them. Germline-derived CDR1 and CDR2 are MNHEY and SMNVEV (reference sequence). The CDR3, as DNA: TGTGCCAGCGCCCTTGGGAGCGGATACGAGCAGTACTTC. It yields the protein CASALGSGYEQYF.

This clone was detected only once. The chain employs TRBV10-3 and TRBJ2-1; perhaps TRBD1 as D (10 bases). Germline assignment: CDR1 ENHRY and CDR2 SYGVKD. V dropped 10 bases and J dropped 7 bases, with 23 bases sitting between them. The CDR3 has 15 residues. The CDR3 nucleotides are TGTGCCAGCGGGGGGGGGACAGGGGAAAAGAATGAGCAGTTCTTC. This gives the protein CASGGGTGEKNEQFF.

In this sample, this clone turned up a few times. V is TRBV4-1 and J is TRBJ2-1, with 7 bases identical to TRBD2. V dropped 0 bases and J dropped 15; count of bases not matched to a gene: 8. This CDR3 has 13 residues. Germline CDR1 reads MGHRA; CDR2 reads YSYEKL. The CDR3, as DNA: TGCGCCAGCAGCCAAGATAGGGACGGCGGGGGGTTCTTC. Its protein is CASSQDRDGGGFF.